Listed below are T cell receptor beta chains from one sample, sequenced in a study of T cells expressing NK-cell markers. TCRdb re-called the 5' RACE reads; every CDR3 protein appears as one record, without DNA. Recorded here are some 410,000 distinct CDR3 sequences; the top ten clones represent roughly 8%. Sequencing was done on a sample of blood T cells: a sorted CD56 or NKG2C T cell subset, CD4+ or CD8+ T cells, or bulk PBMC T cells (not recorded which). Receptors were obtained from a woman aged 18 to 75 in good health. The CDR3 runs from the conserved cysteine through the conserved F or W.

V: TRBV29-1; J: TRBJ1-2; CDR3: CSGAGGYGYTF
V: TRBV9; J: TRBJ2-7; CDR3: CASATGELLEQYF
V: TRBV20-1; J: TRBJ1-1; CDR3: CSARASGPNTEAFF
V: TRBV2; J: TRBJ1-6; CDR3: CASNGQGADSPLHF
V: TRBV4-3; J: TRBJ2-3; CDR3: CASSQSGTEENTQYF
V: TRBV7-2; J: TRBJ2-2; CDR3: CASSLAGRGTGELFF
V: TRBV18; J: TRBJ1-5; CDR3: CASSPFHLEAQHF
V: TRBV14; J: TRBJ1-4; CDR3: CASSQQGGWGKLFF
V: TRBV6-1; J: TRBJ1-2; CDR3: CASRPDRQKGYTF
V: TRBV7-2; J: TRBJ1-4; CDR3: CASSLAHRGEKLFF
V: TRBV18; J: TRBJ1-4; CDR3: CASSPAGTLTNEKLFF
V: TRBV7-6; J: TRBJ2-3; CDR3: CASSLERWSTDTQYF
V: TRBV28; J: TRBJ2-1; CDR3: CASRSGTGIYNEQFF
V: TRBV5-1; J: TRBJ1-2; CDR3: CASSLERRDYGYTF
V: TRBV20-1; J: TRBJ1-1; CDR3: CSAGGWDTEAFF
V: TRBV11-2; J: TRBJ1-1; CDR3: CASSLDLTGTNTEAFF
V: TRBV5-1; J: TRBJ2-5; CDR3: CASSLGARGAQETQYF
V: TRBV20-1; J: TRBJ2-7; CDR3: CSASFPSTYEQYF
V: TRBV29-1; J: TRBJ1-2; CDR3: CSVGWGAEGYGYTF
V: TRBV6-5; J: TRBJ2-7; CDR3: CASSYLGGEQYF
V: TRBV5-1; J: TRBJ2-1; CDR3: CASRYTKDSSYNEQFF
V: TRBV27; J: TRBJ1-2; CDR3: CASSLRDGYGYTF
V: TRBV5-1; J: TRBJ1-1; CDR3: CASTITGTGNTEAFF